This T cell receptor (beta chain) came from a study of low-dose radiotherapy and immunotherapy resistance in tumors. About the study: Across 26 weeks, 13 Gy in total went to Cohort 2, delivered as 1 Gy per fraction every two weeks. Intravenous cyclophosphamide 200 mg/m2 was given every two weeks, one day before radiation and immunotherapy.

CDR3 length: 15 amino acids. The germline V and J ends were trimmed by 7 bases and 1 base, with 12 bases remaining between them. Germline CDR1 is SGDLS and CDR2 is YYNGEE. First-strand cDNA used TRAV- and TRBV-specific primers, covering alpha and beta chains. With a V-primer adapter and a constant-region primer, TCRs were amplified for about 20 PCR cycles. TCRdb redid the calling of the reads with MiXCR, one entry per CDR3 protein. The sample includes 65,000 to 90,000 distinct CDR3 sequences, approximately 20% of them seen just once. Time point: before trial treatment. Patients who could take part had advanced solid tumors with no tumor-infiltrating lymphocytes. This clonotype has more than one count but fewer than ten.

The TCR comes from a male donor with prostate cancer. The chain has TRBV9 and TRBJ2-6, with D tentatively TRBD1 (6 bases). Sequenced here: PBMCs, sampled before treatment. CDR3 sequence reads: CASSQTGSGANVLTF. CDR3 sequence (DNA): TGTGCCAGCTCCCAAACAGGGTCTGGGGCCAACGTCCTGACTTTC.